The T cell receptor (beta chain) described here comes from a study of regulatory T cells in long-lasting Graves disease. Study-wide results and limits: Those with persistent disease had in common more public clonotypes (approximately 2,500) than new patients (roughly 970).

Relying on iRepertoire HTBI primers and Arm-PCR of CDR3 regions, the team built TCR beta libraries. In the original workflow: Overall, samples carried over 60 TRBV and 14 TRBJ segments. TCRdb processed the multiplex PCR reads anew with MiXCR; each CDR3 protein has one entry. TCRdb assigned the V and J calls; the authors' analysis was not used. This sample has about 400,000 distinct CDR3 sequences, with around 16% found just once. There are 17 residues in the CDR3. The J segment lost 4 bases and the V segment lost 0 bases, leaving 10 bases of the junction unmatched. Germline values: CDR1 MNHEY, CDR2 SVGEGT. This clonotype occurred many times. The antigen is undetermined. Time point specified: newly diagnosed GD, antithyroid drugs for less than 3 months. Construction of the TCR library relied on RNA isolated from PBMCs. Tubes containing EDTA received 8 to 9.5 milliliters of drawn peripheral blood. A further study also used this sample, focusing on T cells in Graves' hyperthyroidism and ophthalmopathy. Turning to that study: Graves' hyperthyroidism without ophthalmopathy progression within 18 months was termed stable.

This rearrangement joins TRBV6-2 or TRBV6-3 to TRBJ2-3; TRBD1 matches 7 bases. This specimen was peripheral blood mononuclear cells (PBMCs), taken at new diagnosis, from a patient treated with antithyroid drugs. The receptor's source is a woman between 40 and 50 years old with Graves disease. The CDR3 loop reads CASSYSSGQSGADTQYF. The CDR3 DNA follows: TGTGCCAGCAGTTACTCTTCGGGACAGAGTGGTGCAGATACGCAGTATTTT.